This entry describes one T cell receptor beta chain. Which antigen it targets is not known. No quality values exist for individual bases; no much larger clone is one base distant. The cohort consisted of some 670 healthy bone marrow donors. At the time of sampling, all cohort members were nominally healthy, though unrecorded immune exposures were likely present. The donor tested CMV seropositive and was one of the 289 seropositive cohort members. A peripheral blood sample was collected from each donor, and TCR beta sequencing was performed on peripheral blood mononuclear cells. Genomic DNA was extracted from the blood cell samples with the Qiagen DNeasy Blood Extraction Kit. Measured from the cysteine to the phenylalanine, the CDR3 is 14 residues long. The CDR3 DNA has 42 bases and is translated from base 1. V is trimmed back by 4 bases and J by 5 bases, and the junction contains 4 bases that no gene match accounts for. CDR1 and CDR2 (LGHNA, YSLEER) derive from the germline V gene.

This entry comes from a study of cytomegalovirus exposure and HLA in healthy donors (dated by TCRdb to 2016 to 2017). Describing the broader study: An earlier analysis of approximately 640 of the donors reported 250 to 350 Gb of sequence data and around 110 million unique TCR beta sequences from 150 million to 200 million T cells. Five DR-DQ haplotypes were treated as single units for association and clustering because of strong linkage in the cohort. An early release covering just under 650 HLA-typed donors comprised about 300 gigabases of sequencing data and approximately 85 million unique TCR sequences. A later genetic analysis took genome-wide SNP genotypes for about 65% of the 666 donors and used that subset as a discovery cohort. To predict cytomegalovirus infection status, the study combined high-throughput TCR immunosequencing, statistical association of individual TCRs with disease status, and machine learning. The genetic ancestry cluster associated with self-reported Caucasian donors included about 81% of the roughly 390 genotyped donors. On average, approximately 250,000 unique TCR beta nucleotide sequences were sequenced per donor among several hundred genotyped donors of the cohort, with roughly 18% of those sequences being non-productive. In addition to the first cohort of 650 to 800 subjects, a separate validation cohort of 120 different subjects was used. Rather than drawing on any new phenotypic data, the later analysis identified candidate immune exposures from TCR beta sequences and the way those sequences occurred across donors. The number of donors typed differed by locus, with about 629-640 for A, B, C, DRB1 and DQB1, approximately 500 for DQA1, some 570 for DPA1, and about 450 for DPB1. The T cell repertoires of 666 subjects were profiled by immunosequencing and related to cytomegalovirus serostatus. To study patterns of TCR occurrence, a later analysis re-analyzed previously published TCR beta repertoires from several hundred donors and added high-resolution HLA genotyping. An earlier analysis of fewer than 700 of the donors applied high-throughput TCR beta sequencing to assess whether each TCR beta V gene segment acted as functional or pseudogenic. The study aimed to test whether cataloging public T cell receptors could reveal signatures of past pathogen exposure. Every repertoire in the discovery cohort had been generated on one and the same sequencing platform. Class I and class II HLA loci were covered by the typing at four-digit resolution. Donor age, sex, ethnicity and CMV serostatus were collected together with the repertoire data. Broader findings and caveats from the paper: According to a later analysis, most CMV-associated TCR beta chains appeared to be HLA-restricted, and the HLA associations seemed to be driven largely by CMV exposure. HLA typing was unavailable for some donors at each locus, so association tests used only the typed subset. In a later analysis, HLA-associated TCR beta chains showed more clonal expansion and lower generation probabilities than non-associated chains that were equally common. Assigning TCR associations to individual alleles was difficult when HLA alleles, especially DR and DQ, strongly co-occurred. A later genetic analysis associated a missense DCLRE1C variant with V-gene and J-gene trimming of TCR beta chains, and an independent cohort replicated the association. A later genetic analysis reported fewer N-insertions in productive TCRs among donors in an Asian-associated ancestry cluster than the roughly 700-donor mean. For the cohort, immune exposure information was limited to CMV serostatus. A further reported finding was that TCR beta sequences accurately predicted the HLA-A and HLA-B alleles for most subjects in the first cohort. In both the original and validation cohorts, the classifier was reported to diagnose cytomegalovirus status with high specificity and sensitivity. In an earlier analysis of some 640 of the donors, most TCR beta V segments were observed in productive rearrangements about 90% or about 30% of the time, broadly matching IMGT annotations. The 87-base-pair reads could not distinguish some IMGT-functional V segments, including TRBV6-2 and TRBV6-3, so those segments were excluded. Roughly uniform sequencing depth across donors was assumed in presence/absence analyses, although this assumption may not hold. Linkage disequilibrium might explain the correlated functional status among segregating V segments, but an unknown experimental factor could not be excluded. The sequencing pipeline was judged likely to have produced a cluster of highly shared sequence variants as a technical artifact. The study listed 150 to 200 TCR beta chains as associated with cytomegalovirus. In vitro tests confirmed that a few of the cytomegalovirus-associated TCR beta chains recognize cytomegalovirus antigens. According to a later analysis, TCR association rates differed among HLA loci, with DRB1 alleles showing the most associated TCRs and HLA-C alleles showing the fewest. This cohort had only TCR beta chains sequenced, and the lack of alpha or paired-chain data limited which features could be detected. Specific HLA alleles were associated with 15,000 to 20,000 TCR beta sequences at a false discovery rate of 0.05 in a later analysis. The authors suggested that the approach could potentially be extended to other disease states and immunological phenotypes. Most TCR sequences were observed very rarely across donors, whereas some public TCRs were present in many individuals. A later analysis reported that several top co-occurrence clusters appeared linked to parvovirus B19, influenza, CMV and Epstein-Barr virus. The earlier analysis of approximately 540 of the donors excluded seventeen rarely observed V segments, including chromosome 9 orphons, because counts were too low.

Library preparation employed the immunoSEQ multiplex PCR assay. For the multiplex PCR, a mixture combining 60 forward primers for TCR Vbeta segments and 13 reverse primers for TCR Jbeta segments was used. Amplification of the CDR3 region of rearranged TCR beta genes was performed with a multiplex PCR assay on genomic DNA. On the Illumina HiSeq System, the amplified TCR beta libraries were sequenced as 87-base-pair reads. In the original analysis: In a later analysis, 70 million to 95 million unique TCR beta chains were counted across the 500 to 850 repertoires, and roughly 9.9 million of these chains were shared by at least two donors. To remove PCR and sequencing errors, raw reads were error-corrected and collapsed into unique sequences using a nearest-neighbor algorithm that merged closely related sequences. Alignment of CDR3 sequences to IMGT reference sequences was used to assign V, D and J gene segments. For a sequence to be retained, at least a six-nucleotide match to both a V gene segment and a J gene segment was required. A rearrangement was called productive if the CDR3 had no stop codons and remained in frame with V and J, and every other rearrangement was called non-productive. Following IMGT convention, CDR3 was defined as the stretch from the second conserved V-encoded cysteine to the conserved J-encoded phenylalanine. In an earlier analysis of 550 to 650 of the donors, sequences lacking an unambiguous match to a single V gene segment were excluded. In an earlier analysis of approximately 590 of the donors, a V segment was called functional when productive rearrangements were above 56.7%, and segregating when the standard deviation between donors exceeded 5%. A statistical classification framework was developed to diagnose cytomegalovirus status using the catalog of TCR beta chain sequences. In a later analysis, V and J genes were assigned by comparing TCR nucleotide sequences against IMGT/GENE-DB human TR gene sequences. In a later analysis, CDR3 sequences and most-parsimonious VDJ recombination scenarios were assigned using the TCRdist pipeline. In a later analysis, each TCR beta chain was defined by its CDR3 amino acid sequence together with its V-gene family, and reads lacking a unique V-gene family were excluded. In a later analysis, 550 to 650 highly shared, low-generation-probability nucleotide sequences were removed to address suspected cross-contamination and a sequencing artifact. In a later analysis, a clonal expansion index for each public chain was calculated from normalized within-repertoire ranks of inferred template counts. Generation probabilities in a later analysis came from a VDJ recombination model fitted to out-of-frame rearrangements, and those results were checked against IGoR. In a later analysis, hypergeometric tests were used to score TCR-TCR, TCR-HLA and TCR-CMV co-occurrence, with a repertoire-size bias correction applied to TCR pairs. To estimate false discovery rates, a later analysis permuted the HLA or CMV assignments 20 times. In a later analysis, co-occurring TCRs were grouped using DBSCAN, with TCRdist sequence similarity added in when clustering inside HLA-allele-positive subsets. Repertoires with fewer than 30,000 or more than 120,000 public chains, plus five repertoires with anomalous nucleotide sharing, were excluded from co-occurrence clustering. TCRdb took over this immuneACCESS table, retaining in-frame rearrangements with V and J assigned. Such tables are incomplete; in checked studies, under half of the missing clones stem from an unresolved V gene, and the remainder is unexplained. The V and J calls and clone size are taken from that table; D and trimming were inferred from the DNA. In all, the sample holds approximately 190,000 clones, and around 81% of those were seen once. Around 2.1% of the sample is held by the ten biggest clonotypes.

The TCR sequence derives from a woman between 18 and 30 years old in good health and CMV-seropositive. The sequence joins TRBV4-3 to TRBJ2-1; 8 central nucleotides agree with TRBD2. Input material: PBMCs. In nucleotides, the sequence is TGCGCCAGCAGCCTAGCGGGGTCGAACAATGAGCAGTTCTTC. It encodes CASSLAGSNNEQFF.